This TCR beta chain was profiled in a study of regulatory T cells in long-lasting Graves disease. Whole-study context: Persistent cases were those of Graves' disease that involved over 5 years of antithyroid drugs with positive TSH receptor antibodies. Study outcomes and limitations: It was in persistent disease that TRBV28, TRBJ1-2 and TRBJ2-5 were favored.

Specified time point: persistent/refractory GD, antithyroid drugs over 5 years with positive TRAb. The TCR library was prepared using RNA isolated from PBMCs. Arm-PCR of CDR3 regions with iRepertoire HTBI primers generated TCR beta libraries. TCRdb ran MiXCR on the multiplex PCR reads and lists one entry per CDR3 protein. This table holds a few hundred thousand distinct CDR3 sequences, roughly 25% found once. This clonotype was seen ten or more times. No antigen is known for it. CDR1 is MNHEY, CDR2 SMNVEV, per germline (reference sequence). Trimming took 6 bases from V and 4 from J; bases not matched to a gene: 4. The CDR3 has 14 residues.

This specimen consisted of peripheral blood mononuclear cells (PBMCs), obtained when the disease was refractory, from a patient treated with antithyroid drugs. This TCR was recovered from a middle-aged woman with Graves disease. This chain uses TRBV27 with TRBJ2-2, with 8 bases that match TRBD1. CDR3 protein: CASRTTGGTGELFF. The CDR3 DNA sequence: TGTGCCAGCAGAACTACAGGGGGCACCGGGGAGCTGTTTTTT.